The 15 T cell receptor beta chains below were found in one sample sequenced in a study of technical replicates of blood from a handful of donors. Generated by immunoSEQ multiplex PCR, the TCRdb table keeps only in-frame clones and is missing some. The sample carries approximately 41,000 clones, 95% to 97% recorded once. Sequencing used T cells isolated from PBMCs. Receptors were obtained from a human donor in good health.

V usage is TRBV10-1 and J usage is TRBJ2-1; TRBD1 might be the D (5 bases). Trimming removed 6 bases at V and 8 bases at J, with 17 bases between. CDR1 and CDR2 from the germline V gene are WNHNN and SYGVQD (reference sequence). The CDR3 is 14 residues long. This CDR3 reads CASSDSRQSDEQFF. The CDR3 nucleotides read TGCGCCAGCAGCGATTCCAGACAGTCCGATGAGCAGTTCTTC.

The CDR3 bases are TGTGCCAGCAGCTTAGGCTCCGAGGGTTACAATGAGCAGTTCTTC. Translation gives CASSLGSEGYNEQFF. This chain links TRBV13 with TRBJ2-1, with D tentatively TRBD2 (5 bases). Germline CDR1 is PRHDT and CDR2 is FYEKMQ (reference sequence). The CDR3 totals 15 residues. V was shortened by 0 bases and J by 4 bases, with 10 bases between the two germline ends.

This clone was found once. The chain couples TRBV9 to TRBJ2-5, with TRBD1 identical over 7 bases. CDR1 is SGDLS and CDR2 is YYNGEE in the germline V gene. V shed 3 bases, J shed 2 bases, and the junction held 7 bases outside the gene matches. The CDR3 is 15 residues long. CDR3 DNA: TGTGCCAGCAGCGCCCGGGGACAGAAACAAGAGACCCAGTACTTC. It is translated as CASSARGQKQETQYF.

This rearrangement joins TRBV6-6 to TRBJ2-7; 9 bases line up with TRBD2. The CDR3 spans 14 residues. The germline gives CDR1 MNHNY, CDR2 SVGAGI (reference sequence). V lost 3 bases to trimming and J lost 4 bases; unmatched junction nucleotides: 4. The CDR3 nucleotides are TGTGCCAGCAGTTATGCGGGAGGGCCGTACGAGCAGTACTTC. Amino acid sequence: CASSYAGGPYEQYF.

This clone was observed a handful of times. The chain couples TRBV14 to TRBJ2-2, with D uncertain. V was shortened by 0 bases and J by 3 bases, with 8 bases between the two germline ends. Germline lookup yields CDR1 SGHDN and CDR2 FVKESK. This CDR3 is 15 amino acids long. CDR3 coding DNA: TGTGCCAGCAGCCAAGACACAGTCTACACCGGGGAGCTGTTTTTT. It is translated as CASSQDTVYTGELFF.

In nucleotides, the CDR3 is TGCAGCGTGATGGAGGGGAGGGAGACCCAGTACTTC. Protein product: CSVMEGRETQYF. The V call is TRBV29-1, the J call TRBJ2-5, with D possibly TRBD2 on 6 matching bases. Trimming left V 6 bases short and J 5 bases short, with 13 bases between. CDR1 and CDR2 (germline): SQVTM, ANQGSEA. The CDR3 totals 12 residues. Full variable domain (missing parts from reference TRBV29-1 and TRBJ2-5): SAVISQKPSRDICQRGTSLTIQCQVDSQVTMMFWYRQQPGQSLTLIATANQGSEATYESGFVIDKFPISRPNLTFSTLTVSNMSPEDSSIYLCSVMEGRETQYFGPGTRLLVL.

J is TRBJ1-1 and V is TRBV25-1, with D perhaps TRBD1 (5 bases). The CDR3 consists of 14 residues. The V end lost 2 bases, the J end lost 6 bases, and 13 bases lay between the germline ends. Germline loops: CDR1 MGHDK, CDR2 SYGVNS. The CDR3: CASSEGGISAEAFF. The CDR3 DNA reads TGTGCCAGCAGTGAAGGGGGGATTTCGGCTGAAGCTTTCTTT.

V usage is TRBV21-1 and J usage is TRBJ2-5; the D call of TRBD2 is as the table states it, not checked on the DNA. TRBV21-1 is a listed pseudogene. The CDR3 length is 12 residues. CDR3 sequence reads: CASSKKAREVNF. As DNA, the CDR3 is TGTGCCAGCAGCAAAAAGGCGCGGGAGGTCAACTTC.

J is TRBJ2-5 and V is TRBV27; the match to TRBD2 covers 11 bases. There are 16 residues in the CDR3. CDR1 is MNHEY, CDR2 SMNVEV, per germline (reference sequence). With 4 bases clipped from V and 2 bases from J, the junction kept 6 bases outside the gene matches. CDR3 sequence: CASSSRTSGWQETQYF. The CDR3 DNA sequence: TGTGCCAGCAGTTCCCGGACTAGCGGGTGGCAAGAGACCCAGTACTTC.

The chain recombines TRBV6-5 with TRBJ2-7; 7 bases agree with TRBD1. CDR1 is MNHEY, CDR2 SVGAGI, per germline. V was clipped by 5 bases and J by 3 bases; unmatched bases: 4. The CDR3 totals 13 residues. CDR3 protein: CASSKQGRYEQYF. The CDR3 DNA follows: TGTGCCAGCAGTAAACAGGGGCGCTACGAGCAGTACTTC.

The rearrangement uses TRBV18 and TRBJ1-1, with 11 positions matching TRBD1. The CDR3 length is 14 residues. Looked up from germline, CDR1 is KGHSH and CDR2 is LQKENI. V lost 5 bases and J lost 4; bases outside the gene matches: 3. This chain's CDR3 is CASSTGQGATEAFF. CDR3 sequence (DNA): TGTGCCAGCTCAACAGGACAGGGGGCCACTGAAGCTTTCTTT.

The V and J genes are TRBV5-1 and TRBJ1-1; no firm D call. The CDR3 consists of 14 residues. V lost 0 bases to trimming and J lost 0 bases, with 6 bases between them. Per the germline V gene, CDR1 is SGHRS and CDR2 is YFSETQ. The CDR3 here is CASSLAGMNTEAFF. Written as DNA, the CDR3 is TGCGCCAGCAGCTTGGCGGGGATGAACACTGAAGCTTTCTTT.

The chain uses TRBV27 and TRBJ1-4; the match to TRBD1 covers 10 bases. CDR3 length equals 15 residues. The J segment lost 5 bases and the V segment lost 6 bases, leaving 6 bases of the junction unmatched. CDR1 is MNHEY, CDR2 SMNVEV, per germline (reference sequence). The CDR3 reads CASSRTGGRNEKLFF. CDR3 coding DNA: TGTGCCAGCAGCCGGACAGGGGGAAGAAATGAAAAACTGTTTTTT. Together with reference TRBV27 and TRBJ1-4, the CDR3 gives the full variable domain: EAQVTQNPRYLITVTGKKLTVTCSQNMNHEYMSWYRQDPGLGLRQIYYSMNVEVTDKGDVPEGYKVSRKEKRNFPLILESPSPNQTSLYFCASSRTGGRNEKLFFGSGTQLSVL.

This sequence joins TRBV19 and TRBJ1-2, with unresolved D. Germline CDR1 and CDR2: LNHDA and SQIVND (reference sequence). V lost 4 bases and J lost 4, with 10 bases in between. The CDR3 contains 13 residues. The CDR3 DNA sequence: TGTGCCAGTAGTAATGTGAACATCTATGGCTACACCTTC. Protein: CASSNVNIYGYTF.

V is TRBV9 and J is TRBJ2-5; maybe TRBD1 (5 bases). The CDR3 runs 13 residues. Germline V gene lookup returns CDR1 SGDLS and CDR2 YYNGEE. The V and J ends lost 1 base and 5 bases respectively, with 9 bases between them. The CDR3 sequence: CASSVQGSETQYF. CDR3 DNA: TGTGCCAGCAGCGTACAGGGCTCTGAGACCCAGTACTTC. The whole variable domain, filled in from reference TRBV9 and TRBJ2-5, reads DSGVTQTPKHLITATGQRVTLRCSPRSGDLSVYWYQQSLDQGLQFLIQYYNGEERAKGNILERFSAQQFPDLHSELNLSSLELGDSALYFCASSVQGSETQYFGPGTRLLVL.